The rows below give T cell receptor beta chains drawn from one sample of a study of T cells in localized non-small cell lung cancer. Only in-frame clones appear in the TCRdb table, and some are missing; sequencing was by immunoSEQ multiplex PCR. The table lists tens of thousands of clones, under 90% of them singletons. The sample here was peripheral blood, taken before any cancer treatment. The receptors shown here come from a man aged 35 to 70 with stage I lung adenocarcinoma. The CDR3 runs from the conserved cysteine through the conserved F or W. D genes are given only for firm matches. Some rows mark clone size as missing; the rest say once, few, many or name a class of expanded clone.

-	-	13	TRBV19	TRBJ1-5	TGTGCCGTGTCGGGGGGGTGGGAACAGCCCCAGCATTTT	CAVSGGWEQPQHF
-	-	15	TRBV6-5	TRBJ1-2	TGTGCCAGCAGTTACAGGGCAGGGGAGGGCTATGGCTACACCTTC	CASSYRAGEGYGYTF
-	-	16	TRBV29-1	TRBJ2-2	TGCAGCGTTGAAGAAGAACAGGGTATGGCCACCGGGGAGCTGTTTTTT	CSVEEEQGMATGELFF
-	-	15	TRBV30	TRBJ1-6	TGTGCCTGGAGTGAAGTTAGCTCCTATAATTCACCCCTCCACTTT	CAWSEVSSYNSPLHF
-	-	14	TRBV2	TRBJ1-2	TGTGCCAGTAATCAACGGGGAGGGCTTAATGGCTACACCTTC	CASNQRGGLNGYTF
-	-	14	TRBV5-4	TRBJ2-1	TGTGCCAGCAGCTTAGGGGGCTCCTACAATGAGCAGTTCTTC	CASSLGGSYNEQFF
-	TRBD2	14	TRBV7-8	TRBJ2-4	TGTGCCAGCAGCTCCGGGGGGGCCTGGGACATTCAGTACTTC	CASSSGGAWDIQYF
-	-	14	TRBV6-1	TRBJ2-1	TGTGCCAGCGGAAGGGACTTATGGCTGTATGAGCAGTTCTTC	CASGRDLWLYEQFF
-	TRBD2	15	TRBV6-4	TRBJ2-3	TGTGCCAGCAGACCCCTAGCGGGGGGGCAAGATACGCAGTATTTT	CASRPLAGGQDTQYF
once	-	15	TRBV7-6	TRBJ1-2	TGTGCCAGCAGCCCTTTCGACTGGTCAGCTAATGGCTACACCTTC	CASSPFDWSANGYTF
-	-	13	TRBV5-1	TRBJ1-2	TGCGCCAGCAGCCCCGCTACTAACTATGGCTACACCTTC	CASSPATNYGYTF
-	-	15	TRBV7-8	TRBJ1-1	TGTGCCAGCAGCCCCCTAACGGGGGCCGGCACTGAAGCTTTCTTT	CASSPLTGAGTEAFF
few	TRBD1	14	TRBV9	TRBJ1-2	TGTGCCAGCAGCTCGGGACAGGGGGCCTATGGCTACACCTTC	CASSSGQGAYGYTF
-	TRBD1	14	TRBV7-2	TRBJ2-4	TGTGCCAGCAGCTTTGGACAGGGGGAAAACATTCAGTACTTC	CASSFGQGENIQYF
-	-	12	TRBV10-3	TRBJ1-4	TGTGCCATCAGTGGAGACAATGAAAAACTGTTTTTT	CAISGDNEKLFF
-	-	16	TRBV13	TRBJ1-1	TGTGCCAGCAGCTTAGAAGGACAGCCTCGGCGCACTGAAGCTTTCTTT	CASSLEGQPRRTEAFF
-	-	14	TRBV30	TRBJ1-2	TGTGCCTGGAGTGTACCGGAGGGAAACTATGGCTACACCTTC	CAWSVPEGNYGYTF
-	-	13	TRBV25-1	TRBJ1-1	TGTGCCAGCAGAAACAGAGTGGGCACTGAAGCTTTCTTT	CASRNRVGTEAFF
few	-	15	TRBV5-1	TRBJ2-6	TGCGCCAGCAGCCTCTACAGAACCGGGGCCAACGTCCTGACTTTC	CASSLYRTGANVLTF
-	-	16	TRBV7-9	TRBJ1-4	TGTGCCAGCAAAGCGACTATGGGGGTCGGCAATGAAAAACTGTTTTTT	CASKATMGVGNEKLFF
-	TRBD1	15	TRBV11-1	TRBJ2-7	TGTGCCAGCAGCCAAACAGGGGGCCTGTCCTACGAGCAGTACTTC	CASSQTGGLSYEQYF
-	-	14	TRBV11-2	TRBJ2-1	TGTGCCAGCAGCTTAACAGGGAACTACAATGAGCAGTTCTTC	CASSLTGNYNEQFF
few	-	15	TRBV9	TRBJ2-6	TGTGCCAGCACGGGCTCCTCTTCTGGGGCCAACGTCCTGACTTTC	CASTGSSSGANVLTF
-	TRBD1	15	TRBV10-3	TRBJ2-7	TGTGCCATCAGTGCCCCCGGGACAGGGACCTACGAGCAGTACTTC	CAISAPGTGTYEQYF
-	-	14	TRBV5-4	TRBJ2-7	TGTGCCAGCAGCTTCGCCGGACACGGGCACGAGCAGTACTTC	CASSFAGHGHEQYF
-	-	13	TRBV5-5	TRBJ1-1	TGTGCCAGCGGGGGACTCGGGAACACTGAAGCTTTCTTT	CASGGLGNTEAFF
-	TRBD2	17	TRBV11-1	TRBJ2-3	TGTGCCAGCAGCTTAAGCCAGGCTAGCGGGAGAACAGATACGCAGTATTTT	CASSLSQASGRTDTQYF
-	-	14	TRBV19	TRBJ1-5	TGTGCCAGTGGGCAGGTGCTGCAGGGCCCGCCCCAGCATTTT	CASGQVLQGPPQHF
-	-	17	TRBV15	TRBJ1-4	TGTGCCACCAGCAGAGGAACGGGCAGGACAAATAATGAAAAACTGTTTTTT	CATSRGTGRTNNEKLFF
few	TRBD1	14	TRBV9	TRBJ1-1	TGTGCCAGCAGCGTAGTAGAGGGGGCCACTGAAGCTTTCTTT	CASSVVEGATEAFF
-	-	16	TRBV5-5	TRBJ2-3	TGTGCCAGCAGCTTGGCGGGGCAGGGAAGCACAGATACGCAGTATTTT	CASSLAGQGSTDTQYF
-	-	14	TRBV6-5	TRBJ1-1	TGTGCCAGCAGCCAAATCTTCAGGGGCACTGAAGCTTTCTTT	CASSQIFRGTEAFF
-	-	14	TRBV14	TRBJ2-2	TGTGCCAGCAGCCAAGATCGATGGACCGGGGAGCTGTTTTTT	CASSQDRWTGELFF
-	-	13	TRBV6-1	TRBJ1-2	TGTGCCAGCAGTTCCCGTCCTAACTATGGCTACACCTTC	CASSSRPNYGYTF
-	TRBD1	14	TRBV9	TRBJ1-1	TGTGCCAGCAGCGTAGGACAGGGGAACACTGAAGCTTTCTTT	CASSVGQGNTEAFF
-	TRBD1	14	TRBV4-1	TRBJ1-1	TGCGCCAGCAGTCCTGGCAGGGGGAGCACTGAAGCTTTCTTT	CASSPGRGSTEAFF
-	TRBD2	16	TRBV6-1	TRBJ2-7	TGTGCCAGCAGTGACTTAGCGGGGGGCCGCGGAGGCGAGCAGTACTTC	CASSDLAGGRGGEQYF
-	-	13	TRBV6-6	TRBJ1-2	TGTGCCAGCAGTTACTCGGCTTCCTATGGCTACACCTTC	CASSYSASYGYTF
-	-	12	TRBV19	TRBJ1-4	TGTGCCAGTAGTCTGGGAGGTGAAAAACTGTTTTTT	CASSLGGEKLFF
-	-	14	TRBV27	TRBJ2-7	TGTGCCAGCAGTTTCTACCCGGGTACAAGCGAGCAGTACTTC	CASSFYPGTSEQYF
-	-	15	TRBV27	TRBJ2-1	TGTGCCAGCAGAATGCAGGAGTCTACTTACAATGAGCAGTTCTTC	CASRMQESTYNEQFF
-	TRBD2	18	TRBV5-1	TRBJ2-3	TGCGCCAGCAGCTTGCTCCCTAGCGGGGGCCAACTCACAGATACGCAGTATTTT	CASSLLPSGGQLTDTQYF
-	-	15	TRBV2	TRBJ2-1	TGTGCCAGCAGTGAGGCGTCATCGGTTGGGGATGAGCAGTTCTTC	CASSEASSVGDEQFF